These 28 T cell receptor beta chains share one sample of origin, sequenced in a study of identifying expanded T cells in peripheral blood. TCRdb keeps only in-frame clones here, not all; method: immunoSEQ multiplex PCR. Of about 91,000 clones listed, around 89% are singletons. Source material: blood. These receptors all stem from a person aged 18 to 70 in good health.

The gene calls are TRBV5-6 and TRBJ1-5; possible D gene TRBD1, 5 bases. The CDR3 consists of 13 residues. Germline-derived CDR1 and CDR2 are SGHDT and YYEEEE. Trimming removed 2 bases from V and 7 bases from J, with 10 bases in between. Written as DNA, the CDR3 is TGTGCCAGCAGCTTCGGGAGGGACCAGCCCCAGCATTTT. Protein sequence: CASSFGRDQPQHF. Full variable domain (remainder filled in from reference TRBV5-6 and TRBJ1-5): DAGVTQSPTHLIKTRGQQVTLRCSPKSGHDTVSWYQQALGQGPQFIFQYYEEEERQRGNFPDRFSGHQFPNYSSELNVNALLLGDSALYLCASSFGRDQPQHFGDGTRLSIL.

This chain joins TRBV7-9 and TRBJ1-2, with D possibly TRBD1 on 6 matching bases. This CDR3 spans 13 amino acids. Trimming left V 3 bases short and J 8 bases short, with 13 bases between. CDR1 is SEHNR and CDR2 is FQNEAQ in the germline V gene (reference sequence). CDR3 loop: CASSFTGFQGYTF. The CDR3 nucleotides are TGTGCCAGCAGCTTCACAGGGTTCCAAGGCTACACCTTC.

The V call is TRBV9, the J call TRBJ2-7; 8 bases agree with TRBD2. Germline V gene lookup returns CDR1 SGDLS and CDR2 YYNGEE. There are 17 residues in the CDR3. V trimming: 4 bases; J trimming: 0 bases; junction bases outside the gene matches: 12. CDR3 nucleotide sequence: TGTGCCAGCAGCCACGGGAGTAGCGGGGCCATCTCCTACGAGCAGTACTTC. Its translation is CASSHGSSGAISYEQYF.

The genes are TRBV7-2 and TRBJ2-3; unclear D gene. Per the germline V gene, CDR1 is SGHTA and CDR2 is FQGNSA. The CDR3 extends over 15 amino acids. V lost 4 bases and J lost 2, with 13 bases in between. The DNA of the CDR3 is TGTGCCAGCAGCTCCTGGGTCCTACCCACAGATACGCAGTATTTT. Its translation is CASSSWVLPTDTQYF.

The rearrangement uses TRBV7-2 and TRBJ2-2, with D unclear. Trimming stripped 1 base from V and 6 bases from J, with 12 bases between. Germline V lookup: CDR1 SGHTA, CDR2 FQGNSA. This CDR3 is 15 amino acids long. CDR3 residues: CASSLDPLASGELFF. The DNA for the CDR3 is TGTGCCAGCAGCTTAGATCCGTTGGCCTCCGGGGAGCTGTTTTTT.

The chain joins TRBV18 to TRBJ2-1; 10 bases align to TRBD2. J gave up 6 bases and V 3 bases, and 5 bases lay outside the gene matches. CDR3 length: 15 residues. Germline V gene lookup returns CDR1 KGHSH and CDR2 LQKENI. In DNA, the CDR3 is TGTGCCAGCTCACCGCCGGGACTAGCGTTCAATGAGCAGTTCTTC. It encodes CASSPPGLAFNEQFF.

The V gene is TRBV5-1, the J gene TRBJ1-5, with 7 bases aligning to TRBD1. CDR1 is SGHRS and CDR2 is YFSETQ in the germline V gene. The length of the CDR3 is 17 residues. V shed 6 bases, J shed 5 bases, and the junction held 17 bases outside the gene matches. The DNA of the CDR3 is TGCGCCAGCAAACAGGGGACGGATGGCTGGGGGGATCAGCCCCAGCATTTT. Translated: CASKQGTDGWGDQPQHF.

For the CDR3, the DNA is TGTGCCATCAGTAAAAAACAGGGGGCTGGAAACACCATATATTTT. Translation gives CAISKKQGAGNTIYF. The chain recombines TRBV10-3 with TRBJ1-3; 8 nucleotides agree with TRBD1. This CDR3 has 15 amino acids. CDR1 and CDR2 (germline): ENHRY, SYGVKD. Unmatched junction bases numbered 5, after V lost 5 bases and J lost 2 bases.

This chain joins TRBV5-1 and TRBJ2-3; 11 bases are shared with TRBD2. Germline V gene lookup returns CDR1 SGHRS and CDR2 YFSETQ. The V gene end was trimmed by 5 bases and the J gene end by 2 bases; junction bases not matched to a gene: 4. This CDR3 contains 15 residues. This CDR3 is CASRLAGGPTDTQYF. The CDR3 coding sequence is TGCGCCAGCAGGTTAGCGGGGGGGCCCACAGATACGCAGTATTTT.

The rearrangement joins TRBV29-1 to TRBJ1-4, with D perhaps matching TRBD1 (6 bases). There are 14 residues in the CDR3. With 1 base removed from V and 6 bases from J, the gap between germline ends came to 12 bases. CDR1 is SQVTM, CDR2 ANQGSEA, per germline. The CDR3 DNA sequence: TGCAGCGTTGAAGTACTCAGGGGTGATGAAAAACTGTTTTTT. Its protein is CSVEVLRGDEKLFF. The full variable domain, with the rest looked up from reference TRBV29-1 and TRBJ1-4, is SAVISQKPSRDICQRGTSLTIQCQVDSQVTMMFWYRQQPGQSLTLIATANQGSEATYESGFVIDKFPISRPNLTFSTLTVSNMSPEDSSIYLCSVEVLRGDEKLFFGSGTQLSVL.

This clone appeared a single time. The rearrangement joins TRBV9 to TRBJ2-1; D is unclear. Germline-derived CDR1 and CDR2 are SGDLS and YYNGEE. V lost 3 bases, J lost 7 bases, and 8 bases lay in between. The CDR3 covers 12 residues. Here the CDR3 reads CASSGYSNEQFF. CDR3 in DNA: TGTGCCAGCAGCGGTTATTCAAATGAGCAGTTCTTC.

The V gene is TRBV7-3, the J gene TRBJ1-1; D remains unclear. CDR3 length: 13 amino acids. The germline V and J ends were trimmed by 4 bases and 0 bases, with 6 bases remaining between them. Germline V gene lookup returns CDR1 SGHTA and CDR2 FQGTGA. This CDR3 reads CASSSLMNTEAFF. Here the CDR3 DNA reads TGTGCCAGCAGCTCCCTGATGAACACTGAAGCTTTCTTT.

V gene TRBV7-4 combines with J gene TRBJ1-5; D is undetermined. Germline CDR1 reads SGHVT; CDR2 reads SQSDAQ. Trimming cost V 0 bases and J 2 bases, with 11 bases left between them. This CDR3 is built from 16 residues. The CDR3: CASSLALEGCNQPQHF. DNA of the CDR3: TGTGCCAGCAGCTTAGCGTTGGAGGGTTGCAATCAGCCCCAGCATTTT.

DNA for the CDR3: TGTGCCAGCAGCTCCACAGGGGACGCCTACAATGAGCAGTTCTTC. Its protein product is CASSSTGDAYNEQFF. The chain is built from TRBV5-4 and TRBJ2-1; 7 positions match TRBD1. V trimming: 3 bases; J trimming: 2 bases; junction bases outside the gene matches: 5. The CDR3 length is 15 residues. Germline loops: CDR1 SGHNT, CDR2 YYREEE (reference sequence). The full variable domain, in which reference TRBV5-4 and TRBJ2-1 provide the parts outside the CDR3, is ETGVTQSPTHLIKTRGQQVTLRCSSQSGHNTVSWYQQALGQGPQFIFQYYREEENGRGNFPPRFSGLQFPNYSSELNVNALELDDSALYLCASSSTGDAYNEQFFGPGTRLTVL.

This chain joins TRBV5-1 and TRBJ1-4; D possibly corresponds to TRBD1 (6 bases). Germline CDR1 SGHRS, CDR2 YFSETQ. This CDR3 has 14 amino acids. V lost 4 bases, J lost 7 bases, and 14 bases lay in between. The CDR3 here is CASSPGQRSEKLFF. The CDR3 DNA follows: TGCGCCAGCAGCCCCGGACAGAGGAGTGAAAAACTGTTTTTT.

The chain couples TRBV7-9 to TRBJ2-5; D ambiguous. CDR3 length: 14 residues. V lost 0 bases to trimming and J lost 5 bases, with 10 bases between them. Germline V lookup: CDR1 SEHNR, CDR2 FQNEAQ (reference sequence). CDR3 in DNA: TGTGCCAGCAGCTTAGCACTCTACGGCGAGACCCAGTACTTC. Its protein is CASSLALYGETQYF.

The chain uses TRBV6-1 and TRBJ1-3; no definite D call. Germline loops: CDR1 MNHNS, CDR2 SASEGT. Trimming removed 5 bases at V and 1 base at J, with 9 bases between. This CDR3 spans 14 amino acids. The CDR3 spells CASSLRESGNTIYF. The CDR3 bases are TGTGCCAGCAGTTTGAGGGAGTCTGGAAACACCATATATTTT.

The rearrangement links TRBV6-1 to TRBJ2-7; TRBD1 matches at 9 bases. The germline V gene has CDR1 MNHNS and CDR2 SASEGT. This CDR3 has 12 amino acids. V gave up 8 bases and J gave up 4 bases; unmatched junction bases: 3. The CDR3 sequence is CASEQGAYEQYF. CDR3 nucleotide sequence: TGTGCCAGCGAACAGGGGGCTTACGAGCAGTACTTC.

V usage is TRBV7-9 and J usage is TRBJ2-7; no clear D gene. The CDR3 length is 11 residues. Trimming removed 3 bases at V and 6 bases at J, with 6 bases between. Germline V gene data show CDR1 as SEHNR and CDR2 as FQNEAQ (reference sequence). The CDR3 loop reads CASSFNAEQYF. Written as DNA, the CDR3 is TGTGCCAGCAGCTTTAACGCCGAGCAGTACTTC. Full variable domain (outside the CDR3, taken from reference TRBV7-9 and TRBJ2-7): DTGVSQNPRHKITKRGQNVTFRCDPISEHNRLYWYRQTLGQGPEFLTYFQNEAQLEKSRLLSDRFSAERPKGSFSTLEIQRTEQGDSAMYLCASSFNAEQYFGPGTRLTVT.

CDR3 nucleotides: TGCGCCAGCAGCTTGGTTTGGGAAGGGGACACTGAAGCTTTCTTT. Translated: CASSLVWEGDTEAFF. V and J are TRBV5-1 and TRBJ1-1; D perhaps matches TRBD1 (5 bases). V lost 0 bases, J lost 3 bases, and 12 bases lay in between. The germline V gene has CDR1 SGHRS and CDR2 YFSETQ. The CDR3 consists of 15 residues.

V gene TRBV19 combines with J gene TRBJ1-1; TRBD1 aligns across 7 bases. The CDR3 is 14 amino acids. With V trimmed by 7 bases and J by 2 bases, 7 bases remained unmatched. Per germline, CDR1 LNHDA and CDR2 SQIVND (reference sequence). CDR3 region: CASTSDRLNTEAFF. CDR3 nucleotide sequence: TGTGCCAGTACCTCGGACAGGTTAAACACTGAAGCTTTCTTT.

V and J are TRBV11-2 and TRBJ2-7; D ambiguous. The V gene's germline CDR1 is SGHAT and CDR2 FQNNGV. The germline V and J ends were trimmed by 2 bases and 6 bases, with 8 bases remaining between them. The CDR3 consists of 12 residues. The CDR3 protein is CASSLRGFEQYF. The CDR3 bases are TGTGCCAGCAGCTTACGAGGATTCGAGCAGTACTTC. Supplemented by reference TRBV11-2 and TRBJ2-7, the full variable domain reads EAGVAQSPRYKIIEKRQSVAFWCNPISGHATLYWYQQILGQGPKLLIQFQNNGVVDDSQLPKDRFSAERLKGVDSTLKIQPAKLEDSAVYLCASSLRGFEQYFGPGTRLTVT.

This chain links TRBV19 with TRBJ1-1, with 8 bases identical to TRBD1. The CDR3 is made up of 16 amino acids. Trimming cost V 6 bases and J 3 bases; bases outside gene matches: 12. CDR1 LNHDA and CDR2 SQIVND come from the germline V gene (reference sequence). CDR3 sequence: CASRPRTGRADTEAFF. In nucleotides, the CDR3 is TGTGCCAGTAGACCTCGGACAGGGAGAGCGGACACTGAAGCTTTCTTT.

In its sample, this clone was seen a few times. CDR3: CASSLHEKLFF. Here the CDR3 DNA reads TGTGCCAGCAGTTTGCATGAAAAACTGTTTTTT. This chain links TRBV28 with TRBJ1-4; no definite D call. CDR3 length: 11 residues. Trimming removed 3 bases at V and 6 bases at J, with 2 bases between. CDR1 and CDR2 (germline): MDHEN, SYDVKM.

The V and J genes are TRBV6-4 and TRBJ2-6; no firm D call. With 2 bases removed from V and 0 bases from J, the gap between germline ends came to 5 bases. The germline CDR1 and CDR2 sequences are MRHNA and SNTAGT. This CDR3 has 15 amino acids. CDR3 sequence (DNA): TGTGCCAGCAGTGACACGAGCTCTGGGGCCAACGTCCTGACTTTC. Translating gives CASSDTSSGANVLTF.

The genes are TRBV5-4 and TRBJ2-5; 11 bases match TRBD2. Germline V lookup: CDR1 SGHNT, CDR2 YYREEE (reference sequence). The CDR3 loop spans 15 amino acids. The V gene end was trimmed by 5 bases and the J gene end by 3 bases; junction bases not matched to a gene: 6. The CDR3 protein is CASSEPGLAEETQYF. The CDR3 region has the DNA TGTGCCAGCAGTGAACCGGGACTAGCGGAAGAGACCCAGTACTTC.

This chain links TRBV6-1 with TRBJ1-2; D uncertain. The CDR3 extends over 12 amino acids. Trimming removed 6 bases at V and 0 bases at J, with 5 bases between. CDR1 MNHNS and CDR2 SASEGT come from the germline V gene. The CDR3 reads CASRGSNYGYTF. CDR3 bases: TGTGCCAGCAGGGGATCTAACTATGGCTACACCTTC.

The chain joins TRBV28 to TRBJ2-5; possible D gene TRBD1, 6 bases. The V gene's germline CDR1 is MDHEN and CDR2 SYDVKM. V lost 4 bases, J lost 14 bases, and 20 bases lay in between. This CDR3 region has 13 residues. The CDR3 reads CASSSSPRTADYF. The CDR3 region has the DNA TGTGCCAGCAGTTCGTCCCCCCGGACAGCGGATTACTTC.